What follows are 3 T cell receptor beta chains derived from one specimen sequenced in a study of regulatory T cells in long-lasting Graves disease. According to the study, TCR beta libraries were built with iRepertoire HTBI primers and CDR3-region Arm-PCR. One entry per CDR3 protein results from TCRdb running MiXCR on the multiplex PCR reads. The data contain about 430,000 distinct CDR3 sequences, around 20% of them singletons. The time point was: persistent/refractory GD, antithyroid drugs over 5 years with positive TRAb. The TCR library was made from RNA that had been extracted from PBMCs in TRIzol. Sequences were derived from peripheral blood mononuclear cells (PBMCs), sampled when the disease was refractory, from a patient treated with antithyroid drugs. The receptors were gathered from a female donor with Graves disease.

The chain uses TRBV12-5 and TRBJ2-3; TRBD2 matches 12 bases. V lost 8 bases and J lost 1; bases outside the gene matches: 7. Germline V gene lookup returns CDR1 LGHNT and CDR2 FRNRAP. The CDR3 totals 16 residues. CDR3 nucleotides: TGTGCTAGTCAATGGACTAGCGGGACTGGCACAGATACGCAGTATTTT. It specifies CASQWTSGTGTDTQYF.

This clonotype was found many times. The rearrangement links TRBV10-2 to TRBJ1-2; D remains unclear. This CDR3 comprises 14 residues. Trimming stripped 2 bases from V and 6 bases from J, with 13 bases between. The V gene's germline CDR1 is WSHSY and CDR2 SAAADI. Here the CDR3 DNA reads TGCGCCAGCAGTGAGGAGGTGGGAGGGAATGGCTACACCTTC. Encoded protein: CASSEEVGGNGYTF.

The table lists this clonotype with a few counts. The rearrangement uses TRBV5-6 and TRBJ2-7; possible D gene TRBD2, 5 bases. Germline CDR1 is SGHDT and CDR2 is YYEEEE. This CDR3 contains 14 residues. V lost 3 bases, J lost 3 bases, and 13 bases lay in between. Here the CDR3 reads CASSYSGSYYEQYF. CDR3 DNA: TGTGCCAGCAGCTATTCGGGGAGTTACTACGAGCAGTACTTC.